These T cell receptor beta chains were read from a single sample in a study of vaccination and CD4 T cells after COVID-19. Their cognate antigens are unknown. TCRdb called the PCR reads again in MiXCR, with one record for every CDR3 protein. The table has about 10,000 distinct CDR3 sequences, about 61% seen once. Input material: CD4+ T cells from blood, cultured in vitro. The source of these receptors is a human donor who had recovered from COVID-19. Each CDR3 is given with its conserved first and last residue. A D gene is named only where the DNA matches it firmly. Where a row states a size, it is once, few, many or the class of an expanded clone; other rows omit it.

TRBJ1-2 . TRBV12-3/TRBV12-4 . TGTGCCAGCAGTTTAAGGAGATGGCAGGGCGGGGGCGGCTACACCTTC CASSLRRWQGGGGYTF
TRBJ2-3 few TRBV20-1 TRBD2 TGCAGTGCCGCCGGGACTAGCGGGATAACTAGCACAGATACGCAGTATTTT CSAAGTSGITSTDTQYF
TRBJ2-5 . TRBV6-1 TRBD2 TGTGCCAGCAGCCACCCCGGACTAGCGGGAGAGGAGACCCAGTACTTC CASSHPGLAGEETQYF
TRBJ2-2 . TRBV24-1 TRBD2 TGTGCCACCAGTGATCCTAGCGGCAACACCGGGGAGCTGTTTTTT CATSDPSGNTGELFF
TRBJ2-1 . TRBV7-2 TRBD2 TGTGCCAGCAGTCGGACTAGCGGGAGATGGGGGGAGCAGTTCTTC CASSRTSGRWGEQFF
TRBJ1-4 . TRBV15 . TGTGCCACCAGCAGAGATCTCCGCGAAAAACTGTTTTTT CATSRDLREKLFF
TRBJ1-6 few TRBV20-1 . TGCAGTGCTAGAGATCCCAGCCCCGGGGGGTCGGCTTCACCCCTCCACTTT CSARDPSPGGSASPLHF
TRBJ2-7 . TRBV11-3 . TGTGCCAGCAGCTTTCGCCCGACTAACTCCTACGAGCAGTACTTC CASSFRPTNSYEQYF
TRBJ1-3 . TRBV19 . TGTGCCAGTAGGCCCGGGATCTCTGGAAACACCATATATTTT CASRPGISGNTIYF
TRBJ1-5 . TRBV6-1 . TGTGCCAGCAGTGAAGTGGGTAGTTTACAGCCCCAGCATTTT CASSEVGSLQPQHF
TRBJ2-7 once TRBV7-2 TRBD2 TGTGCCAGCAGCCCCGCGCCTAGCGGGGGGGCCGGGGTCCCCTACGAGCAGTACTTC CASSPAPSGGAGVPYEQYF
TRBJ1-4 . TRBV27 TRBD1 TGTGCCAGCAGTCCCCTCTTACAGGGGAGGAATGAAAAACTGTTTTTT CASSPLLQGRNEKLFF
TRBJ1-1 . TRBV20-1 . TGCAGTGCTAGAGGGGCAGGGGCGACGGCGGACACTGAAGCTTTCTTT CSARGAGATADTEAFF
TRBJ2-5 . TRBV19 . TGTGCCAGTAGTATTAGTAGCCGAGGGGCCCAGTACTTC CASSISSRGAQYF
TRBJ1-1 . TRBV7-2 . TGTGCCAGCAGCTTACTATCTTCCGGGACTGAAGCTTTCTTT CASSLLSSGTEAFF
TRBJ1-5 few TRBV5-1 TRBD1 TGCGCCAGCAGGGAGGGGGCAGGCAATCAGCCCCAGCATTTT CASREGAGNQPQHF
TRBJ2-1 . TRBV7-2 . TGTGCCAGCAGATCCTACGCCCGATCCAATGAGCAGTTCTTC CASRSYARSNEQFF
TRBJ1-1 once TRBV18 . TGTGCCAGCGCGGGGCTGCGCGACACTGAAGCTTTCTTT CASAGLRDTEAFF
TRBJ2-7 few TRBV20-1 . TGCAGTGCTAATCTAGGCTCCTACGAGCAGTACTTC CSANLGSYEQYF
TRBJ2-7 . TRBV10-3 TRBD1 TGTGCCATCAGTGATAGGAACAGGGGAGCCGACGAGCAGTACTTC CAISDRNRGADEQYF
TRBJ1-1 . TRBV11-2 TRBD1 TGTGCCAGCAGCTTAAAATTCGGGACAGTGAACACTGAAGCTTTCTTT CASSLKFGTVNTEAFF
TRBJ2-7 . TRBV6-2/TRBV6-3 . TGTGCCAGCAGTTACGTTATTCTACGGAAGAATGAGGTGCCCTACGAGCAGTACTTC CASSYVILRKNEVPYEQYF
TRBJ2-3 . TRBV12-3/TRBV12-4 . TGTGCCAGCAGTTTTAGTACTTCAGATACGCAGTATTTT CASSFSTSDTQYF
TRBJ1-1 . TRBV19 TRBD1 TGTGCCAGTAGGAGCCCAGGGGGCGAGGACACTGAAGCTTTCTTT CASRSPGGEDTEAFF
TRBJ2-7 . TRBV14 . TGTGCCAGCAGCCAAGTCAGGGGTAGCTACGAGCAGTACTTC CASSQVRGSYEQYF
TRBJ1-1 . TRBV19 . TGTGCCAGTAGTATAGAAGGAGACAGCTTGAACACTGAAGCTTTCTTT CASSIEGDSLNTEAFF
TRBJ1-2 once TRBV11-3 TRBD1 TGTGCCAGCAGCTTACGTTCCGGGACAGGGTACTATGGCTACACCTTC CASSLRSGTGYYGYTF
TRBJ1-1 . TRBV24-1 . TGTGCCACCAGTGATCCGCGGGGGATCCGAGCTTTCTTT CATSDPRGIRAFF
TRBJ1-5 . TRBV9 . TGTGCCAGCAGCTCTCTAGCCAATCAGCCCCAGCATTTT CASSSLANQPQHF
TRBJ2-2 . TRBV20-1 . TGCAGTGCTAAGGGGCCCGGGGATGGTACCGGGGAGCTGTTTTTT CSAKGPGDGTGELFF
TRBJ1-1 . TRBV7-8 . TGTGCCAGCAGCTTAGGGGGTGGCCAGGGGAGTAGGGAAGCTTTCTTT CASSLGGGQGSREAFF
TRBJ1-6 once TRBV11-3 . TGTGCCAGCAGCCTTCGCCAGGGTAATAATTCACCCCTCCACTTT CASSLRQGNNSPLHF
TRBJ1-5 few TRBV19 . TGTGCCAGTAGTATCTTCCCTCAGCCCCAGCATTTT CASSIFPQPQHF
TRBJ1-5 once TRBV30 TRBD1 TGTGCCTGGACCTATACAGGGGTCAATCAGCCCCAGCATTTT CAWTYTGVNQPQHF